What follows describes a single T cell receptor (beta chain). This specimen belongs to a study of CD8 T cells in ankylosing spondylitis. Germline CDR1 SGHVS, CDR2 FNYEAQ. This CDR3 is 13 amino acids long. The V segment lost 8 bases and the J segment 2 bases; nucleotides outside the gene matches: 5. TCRdb processed the 5' RACE reads anew with MiXCR; each CDR3 protein has one entry. The sample lists about 33,000 distinct CDR3 sequences, 13% to 15% occurring once. The clonotype originates from a male donor with ankylosing spondylitis or in good health (not recorded which). Sequencing was done on a sample of blood. This sequence joins TRBV7-6 and TRBJ2-5; 7 nucleotides align to TRBD2. CDR3 protein: CASRAGVQETQYF. CDR3 in DNA: TGTGCCAGCCGGGCGGGGGTGCAAGAGACCCAGTACTTC.